This T cell receptor (beta chain) was captured in a study of CD8+ T cells in alopecia areata. General study points: Among patients, TCR sharing was less clear than in mice, a difference possibly due in part to HLA diversity in the patient population. Affected scalp, especially in alopecia totalis/universalis, had a higher clonality than normal scalp did.

This clone was picked up a small number of times. The antigen remains undetermined. The authors extracted RNA and reverse transcribed it into cDNA as the sequencing template. Assay: immunoSEQ multiplex PCR; the TCRdb copy retains only in-frame clones and omits some. Seen here are about 98,000 clones, under 45% observed once, and the top ten hold approximately 0.79%. The germline V gene has CDR1 MGHRA and CDR2 YSYEKL. Trimming removed 0 bases from V and 1 base from J; junction bases left unmatched: 4. The CDR3 spans 17 residues. Sequencing was performed on CD4+ T cells sorted from blood. The TCR sequence derives from a human donor with alopecia areata. V usage is TRBV4-1 and J usage is TRBJ2-5; 11 bases agree with TRBD2. CDR3 sequence (DNA): TGCGCCAGCAGCCAAGAAGCGACTAGCGGGGCCCAAGAGACCCAGTACTTC. Translation gives CASSQEATSGAQETQYF.